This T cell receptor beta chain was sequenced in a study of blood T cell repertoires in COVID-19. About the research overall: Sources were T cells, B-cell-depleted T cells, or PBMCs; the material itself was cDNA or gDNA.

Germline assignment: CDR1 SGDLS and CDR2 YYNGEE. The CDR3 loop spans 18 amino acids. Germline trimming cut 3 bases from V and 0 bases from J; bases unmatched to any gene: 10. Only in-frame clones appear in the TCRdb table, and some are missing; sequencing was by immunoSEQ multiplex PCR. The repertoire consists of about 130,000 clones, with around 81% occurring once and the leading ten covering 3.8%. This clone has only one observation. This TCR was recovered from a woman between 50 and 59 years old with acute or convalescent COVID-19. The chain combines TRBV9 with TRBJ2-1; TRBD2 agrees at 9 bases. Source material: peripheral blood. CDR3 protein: CASSEEREAGGSYNEQFF. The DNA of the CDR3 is TGTGCCAGCAGCGAGGAACGGGAAGCGGGGGGCTCCTACAATGAGCAGTTCTTC.